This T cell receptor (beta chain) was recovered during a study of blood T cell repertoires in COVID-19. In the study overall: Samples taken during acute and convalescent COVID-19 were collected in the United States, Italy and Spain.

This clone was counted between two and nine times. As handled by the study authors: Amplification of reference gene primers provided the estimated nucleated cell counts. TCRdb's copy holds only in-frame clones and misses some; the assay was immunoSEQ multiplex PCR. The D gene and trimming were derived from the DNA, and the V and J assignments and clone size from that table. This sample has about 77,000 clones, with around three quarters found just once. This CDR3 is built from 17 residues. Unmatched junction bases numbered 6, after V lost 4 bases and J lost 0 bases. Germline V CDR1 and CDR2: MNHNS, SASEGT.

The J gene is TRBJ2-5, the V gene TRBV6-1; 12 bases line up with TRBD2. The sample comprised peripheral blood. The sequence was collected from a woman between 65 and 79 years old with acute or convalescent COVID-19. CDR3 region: CASSALAGGTYQETQYF. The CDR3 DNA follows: TGTGCCAGCAGTGCCCTAGCGGGGGGGACGTACCAAGAGACCCAGTACTTC.